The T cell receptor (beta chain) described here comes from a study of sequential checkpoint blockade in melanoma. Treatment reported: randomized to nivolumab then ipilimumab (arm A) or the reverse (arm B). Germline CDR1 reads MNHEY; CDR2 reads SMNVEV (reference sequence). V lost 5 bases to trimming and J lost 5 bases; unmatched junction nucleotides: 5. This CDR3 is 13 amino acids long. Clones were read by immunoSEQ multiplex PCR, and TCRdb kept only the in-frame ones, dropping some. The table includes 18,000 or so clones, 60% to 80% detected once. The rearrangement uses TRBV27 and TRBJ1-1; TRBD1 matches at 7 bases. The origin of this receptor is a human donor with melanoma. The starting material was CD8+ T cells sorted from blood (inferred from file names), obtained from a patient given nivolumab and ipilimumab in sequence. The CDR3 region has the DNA TGTGCCAGCAGTCCCAGGGGGAGGACTGAAGCTTTCTTT. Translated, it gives CASSPRGRTEAFF.